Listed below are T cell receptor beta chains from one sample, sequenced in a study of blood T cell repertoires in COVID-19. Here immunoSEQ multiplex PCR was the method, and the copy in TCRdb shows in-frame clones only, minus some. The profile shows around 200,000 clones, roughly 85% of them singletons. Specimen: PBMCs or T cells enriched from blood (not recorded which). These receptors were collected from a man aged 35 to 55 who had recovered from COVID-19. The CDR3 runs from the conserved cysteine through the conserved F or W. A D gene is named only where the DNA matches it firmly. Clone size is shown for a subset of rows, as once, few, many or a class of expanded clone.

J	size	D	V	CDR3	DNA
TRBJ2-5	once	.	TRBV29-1	CSVLLWGVLETQYF	TGCAGCGTCCTCCTATGGGGAGTTTTGGAGACCCAGTACTTC
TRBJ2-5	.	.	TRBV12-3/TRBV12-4	CASSLPSEGTQYF	TGTGCCAGCAGTTTGCCTAGCGAGGGGACCCAGTACTTC
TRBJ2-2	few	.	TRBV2	CASSQGQYTGELFF	TGTGCCAGCAGCCAAGGACAGTACACCGGGGAGCTGTTTTTT
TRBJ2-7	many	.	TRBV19	CASSIGHPYEQYF	TGTGCCAGTAGTATAGGACACCCGTACGAGCAGTACTTC
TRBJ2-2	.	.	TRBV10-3	CAITSPGELFF	TGTGCCATCACTTCCCCCGGGGAGCTGTTTTTT
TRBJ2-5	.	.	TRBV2	CASRRQGSPQETQYF	TGTGCCAGCAGGCGCCAGGGGTCGCCGCAAGAGACCCAGTACTTC
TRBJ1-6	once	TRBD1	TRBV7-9	CASRPGTGDSPLHF	TGTGCCAGCAGACCCGGGACAGGAGATTCACCCCTCCACTTT
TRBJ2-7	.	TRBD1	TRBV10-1	CASSESTGADEQYF	TGCGCCAGCAGTGAGTCCACAGGGGCGGACGAGCAGTACTTC
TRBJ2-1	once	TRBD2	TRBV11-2	CASSGLAGGQFF	TGTGCCAGCAGCGGACTAGCGGGTGGGCAGTTCTTC
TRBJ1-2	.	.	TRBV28	CASSRRGSQIRSGYTF	TGTGCCAGCAGCCGCAGGGGATCTCAGATTAGAAGTGGCTACACCTTC
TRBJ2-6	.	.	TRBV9	CASSVGGSGSGANVLTF	TGTGCCAGCAGCGTAGGTGGGTCGGGGAGTGGGGCCAACGTCCTGACTTTC
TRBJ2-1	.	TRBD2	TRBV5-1	CASTGTSNFNEQFF	TGCGCATCGACCGGGACTAGTAATTTTAATGAGCAGTTCTTC
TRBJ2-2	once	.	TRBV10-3	CAISLKVEEFGTGELFF	TGTGCCATCAGTCTTAAGGTGGAGGAATTCGGGACCGGGGAGCTGTTTTTT
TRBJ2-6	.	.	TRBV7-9	CASSLFRGDGANVLTF	TGTGCCAGCAGCTTATTCAGGGGCGACGGGGCCAACGTCCTGACTTTC
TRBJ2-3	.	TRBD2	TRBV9	CASSAEGLAQLDTQYF	TGTGCCAGCAGCGCCGAGGGACTAGCGCAGTTAGATACGCAGTATTTT
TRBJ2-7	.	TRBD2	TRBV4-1	CASSQETPEAGGWYEQYF	TGCGCCAGCAGCCAAGAAACCCCCGAAGCGGGAGGATGGTACGAGCAGTACTTC